This T cell receptor beta chain was found in a study of somatic mutations in cytotoxic T cells in rheumatoid arthritis. A word on this clone: Its specificity is unknown.

Method: immunoSEQ multiplex PCR; TCRdb's copy keeps in-frame clones and lacks some. The sample contains about 29,000 clones, around 87% of which appear only once. Study-level findings and limits: Reported slight underrepresentation of TRBV07 in rheumatoid arthritis patients was not subjected to multiple-comparison adjustment. Rising age went with increasing CD8+ clonality in rheumatoid arthritis patients; healthy controls showed no such increase. Rheumatoid arthritis patients and age-matched healthy controls showed no significant difference in CD8+ T-cell clonality.

Researchers isolated CD4+ and CD8+ cells by positive magnetic bead selection and then checked their purity by flow cytometry. The CDR3 contains 13 residues. Germline lookup yields CDR1 SGDLS and CDR2 YYNGEE. Trimming took off 3 bases at V and 6 bases at J, with 13 bases between the two ends. This TCR came from an adult with rheumatoid arthritis. The rearrangement uses TRBV9 and TRBJ2-7, with D perhaps matching TRBD2 (5 bases). The sample consisted of CD8+ T cells sorted from blood. CDR3 loop: CASSAAFEGEQYF. CDR3 sequence (DNA): TGTGCCAGCAGCGCCGCTTTTGAGGGCGAGCAGTACTTC.